This TCR beta chain originates from a study of blood T cell repertoires in COVID-19. Across the study: Acute and convalescent COVID-19 samples came from the United States, Italy and Spain. In each case, the material was cDNA or gDNA derived from T cells, B-cell-depleted T cells, or PBMCs.

In the original analysis: By means of reference gene primer amplification, nucleated cell counts were estimated. TCRdb keeps only in-frame clones here, not all; method: immunoSEQ multiplex PCR. The V and J calls and clone size come from that table; D and trimming were worked out from the DNA. Here the sample spans approximately 170,000 clones, under 90% being singletons. The germline V gene encodes CDR1 WNHNN and CDR2 SYGVQD (reference sequence). V shed 9 bases and J shed 7 bases, with 14 bases lying between them. The CDR3 is made up of 12 amino acids. This clone occurred a few times. The chain links TRBV10-1 to TRBJ2-3, with D perhaps TRBD2 (6 bases). This clonotype was sampled from a woman aged 65 to 85 with COVID-19, enrolled during active disease. The sample taken for sequencing was peripheral blood. The CDR3 protein is CASGTGRYTQYF. In DNA, the CDR3 is TGCGCCAGTGGGACTGGACGGTATACGCAGTATTTT.